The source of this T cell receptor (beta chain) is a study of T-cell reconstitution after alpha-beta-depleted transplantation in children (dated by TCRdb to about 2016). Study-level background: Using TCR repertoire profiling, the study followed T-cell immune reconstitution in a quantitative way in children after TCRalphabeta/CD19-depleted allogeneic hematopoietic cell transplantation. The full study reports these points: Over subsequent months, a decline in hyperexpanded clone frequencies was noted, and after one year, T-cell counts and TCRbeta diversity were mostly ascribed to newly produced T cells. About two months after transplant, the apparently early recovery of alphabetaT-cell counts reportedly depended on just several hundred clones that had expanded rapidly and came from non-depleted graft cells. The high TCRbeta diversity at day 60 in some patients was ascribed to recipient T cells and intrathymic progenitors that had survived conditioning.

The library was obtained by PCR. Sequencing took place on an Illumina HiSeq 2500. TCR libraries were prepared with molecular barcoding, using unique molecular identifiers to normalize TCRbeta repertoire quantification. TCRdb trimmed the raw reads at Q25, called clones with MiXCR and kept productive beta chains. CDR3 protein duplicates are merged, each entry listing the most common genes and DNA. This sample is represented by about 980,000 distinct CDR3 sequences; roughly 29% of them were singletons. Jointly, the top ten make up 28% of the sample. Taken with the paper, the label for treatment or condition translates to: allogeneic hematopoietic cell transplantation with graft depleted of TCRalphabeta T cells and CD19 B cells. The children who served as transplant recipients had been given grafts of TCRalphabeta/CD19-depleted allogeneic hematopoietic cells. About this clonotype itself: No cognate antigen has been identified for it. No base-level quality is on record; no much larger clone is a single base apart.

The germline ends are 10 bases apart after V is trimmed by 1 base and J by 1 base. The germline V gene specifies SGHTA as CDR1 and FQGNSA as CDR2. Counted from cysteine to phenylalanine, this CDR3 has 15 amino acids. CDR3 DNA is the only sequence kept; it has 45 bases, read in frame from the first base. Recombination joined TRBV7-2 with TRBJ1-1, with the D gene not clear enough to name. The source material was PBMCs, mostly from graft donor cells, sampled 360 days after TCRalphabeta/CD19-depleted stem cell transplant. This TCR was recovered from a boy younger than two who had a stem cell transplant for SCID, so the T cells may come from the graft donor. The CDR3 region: CASSLGRFGNTEAFF. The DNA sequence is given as TGTGCCAGCAGCTTAGGAAGGTTCGGGAACACTGAAGCTTTCTTT.